This T cell receptor (beta chain) stems from a study of blood T cell repertoires in COVID-19. Study overall: Donors in the United States, Italy and Spain gave samples during acute or convalescent COVID-19. From T cells, B-cell-depleted T cells, or PBMCs came the material, which was cDNA or gDNA.

This clone occurred once. Looked up from germline, CDR1 is SGHAT and CDR2 is FQNNGV. V gave up 10 bases and J gave up 8 bases; unmatched junction bases: 13. The CDR3 runs to 15 residues. Original data processing: Scientists estimated how many nucleated cells there were by amplifying reference gene primers. Profiled with immunoSEQ multiplex PCR; TCRdb holds only in-frame clones, not every one. V, J and clone size were drawn from that table, and D and trimming were deduced from the DNA. The table has tens of thousands of clones, 85% to 90% seen once; the top ten hold 1.4%. J is TRBJ2-2 and V is TRBV11-2; TRBD2 agrees at 10 bases. The sequence was obtained from a man aged 55-75 years with acute or convalescent COVID-19. Specimen: peripheral blood. The CDR3 loop is CATQRGTSDVGELFF. Written as DNA, the CDR3 is TGTGCCACCCAACGCGGGACTAGCGATGTGGGGGAGCTGTTTTTT.